The T cell receptor (beta chain) under discussion was sequenced for a study of blood T cell repertoires in COVID-19. Turning to the study itself: Samples came from the United States, Italy and Spain, spanning acute and convalescent COVID-19. T cells, B-cell-depleted T cells, or PBMCs provided the cDNA or gDNA that served as material.

Clones were read by immunoSEQ multiplex PCR, and TCRdb kept only the in-frame ones, dropping some. Altogether more than 95,000 clones are present, 80% to 95% being singletons, with the ten largest covering around 2%. Enrolment of Seattle patients took place during active infection, and they were followed longitudinally. Trimming pared 7 bases from V and 4 bases from J, leaving 8 bases between. CDR3 length: 13 residues. CDR1 is MNHEY, CDR2 SVGAGI, per germline. The rearrangement links TRBV6-5 to TRBJ1-6; perhaps TRBD1 as D (6 bases). The TCR originated in a man aged 50 to 60 with COVID-19, enrolled during active disease. The sample taken for sequencing was peripheral blood. In DNA form, the CDR3 reads TGTGCCAGCACCCAGGGGTATAATTCACCCCTCCACTTT. This encodes CASTQGYNSPLHF.